A single sample gave rise to the 19 T cell receptor beta chains below, sequenced in a study of T cells in tuberculosis. Thawed, overnight-rested PBMC were stained with GMM-loaded CD1B tetramer, viability dye and anti-CD3, then sorted. CD1B tetramers were loaded with Rhodococcus equi-derived C32 glucose monomycolate. Clones were sequenced by immunoSEQ multiplex PCR, and TCRdb holds only the in-frame ones, with some missing. The data show approximately 60,000 clones, 65% to 90% seen once. The sequenced sample consisted of CD1b-GMM tetramer-negative cells sorted from PBMCs. All receptors come from an adult woman with latent tuberculosis.

The V call is TRBV7-8, the J call TRBJ2-3; 9 nucleotides agree with TRBD2. Germline V gene lookup returns CDR1 SGHVS and CDR2 FQNEAQ. CDR3 length equals 15 residues. The trim removed 5 bases at V and 5 bases at J, leaving 8 bases unmatched. CDR3 nucleotide sequence: TGTGCCAGCAGCCCAGGCGGGAGGGAAAGAGATACGCAGTATTTT. Its translation is CASSPGGRERDTQYF.

The chain couples TRBV6-6 to TRBJ2-7, with 8 bases that match TRBD2. Germline CDR1 is MNHNY and CDR2 is SVGAGI (reference sequence). This CDR3 spans 14 amino acids. J gave up 2 bases and V 6 bases, and 6 bases lay outside the gene matches. CDR3 sequence: CASRREAWAYEQYF. For the CDR3, the DNA is TGTGCCAGCAGGCGGGAGGCCTGGGCCTACGAGCAGTACTTC.

The chain couples TRBV28 to TRBJ2-1, with D perhaps matching TRBD1 (5 bases). Germline CDR1 reads MDHEN; CDR2 reads SYDVKM. This CDR3 region has 13 residues. The V and J ends lost 4 bases and 7 bases respectively, with 11 bases between them. As DNA, the CDR3 is TGTGCCAGCAGTTCCTACAGGACGAATGAGCAGTTCTTC. This translates into CASSSYRTNEQFF.

This clone appeared a few times. V and J are TRBV19 and TRBJ2-4; the D gene is possibly TRBD1 (6 bases). Germline CDR1 is LNHDA and CDR2 is SQIVND (reference sequence). Trimming stripped 6 bases from V and 8 bases from J, with 17 bases between. The CDR3 spans 14 residues. The chain's CDR3 is CASRRTEILDIQYF. DNA for the CDR3: TGTGCCAGTAGAAGGACAGAGATTTTGGACATTCAGTACTTC.

Regarding this clone: Given the absence of the conserved phenylalanine or tryptophan at the CDR3 end, a read error is likely. V gene TRBV5-4 combines with J gene TRBJ1-2; 8 nucleotides agree with TRBD1. Losses at the gene ends were 0 bases for V and 7 bases for J; bases not matched to a gene: 8. The CDR3 has 15 amino acids. Germline V gene data show CDR1 as SGHNT and CDR2 as YYREEE (reference sequence). CDR3 nucleotides: TGTGCCAGCAGCTTGGCTGGCAGGGGGCAGGTTGGCTACACCCTC. The encoded protein is CASSLAGRGQVGYTL.

The chain has TRBV10-2 and TRBJ1-1; 8 nucleotides line up with TRBD1. With V trimmed by 10 bases and J by 11 bases, 18 bases remained unmatched. The CDR3 has 14 residues. Germline loops: CDR1 WSHSY, CDR2 SAAADI. This CDR3 reads CATKRGQDFEEAFF. The CDR3 DNA is TGCGCCACAAAGAGGGGACAGGACTTCGAGGAGGCTTTCTTT.

The chain joins TRBV29-1 to TRBJ2-2; no reliable D call. The CDR3 length is 13 residues. Trimming stripped 4 bases from V and 4 bases from J, with 10 bases between. Germline V gene data show CDR1 as SQVTM and CDR2 as ANQGSEA. CDR3 protein: CSVANSRTGELFF. In DNA, the CDR3 is TGCAGCGTTGCTAACAGCCGCACCGGGGAGCTGTTTTTT.

This sequence joins TRBV9 and TRBJ2-5, with D tentatively TRBD2 (5 bases). The CDR3 extends over 16 amino acids. The germline V and J ends were trimmed by 3 bases and 4 bases, with 19 bases remaining between them. Germline V CDR1 and CDR2: SGDLS, YYNGEE. The CDR3 DNA is TGTGCCAGCAGCGACGGTCATGGAGGTGCGCTAGAGACCCAGTACTTC. Translation gives CASSDGHGGALETQYF.

This chain connects TRBV5-8 to TRBJ1-1; D gene uncertain. The germline V and J ends were trimmed by 5 bases and 1 base, with 9 bases remaining between them. The germline V gene has CDR1 SGHTS and CDR2 YDEGEE. The CDR3 is 13 amino acids. The CDR3 here is CASRLRGNTEAFF. The CDR3 nucleotides are TGTGCCAGCAGGTTGCGGGGGAACACTGAAGCTTTCTTT.

This chain connects TRBV14 to TRBJ2-2; 7 positions match TRBD1. V shed 4 bases and J 7 bases; nucleotides not matched to a gene: 9. Germline CDR1 SGHDN, CDR2 FVKESK. The CDR3 is made up of 15 amino acids. The CDR3 is CASSPRQGANGELFF. The CDR3 region has the DNA TGTGCCAGCAGCCCTCGACAGGGCGCGAACGGGGAGCTGTTTTTT.

The chain recombines TRBV5-5 with TRBJ2-5; 8 positions agree with TRBD1. This CDR3 comprises 14 residues. The germline CDR1 and CDR2 sequences are SGHKS and YYEKEE (reference sequence). V trimming: 4 bases; J trimming: 4 bases; junction bases outside the gene matches: 6. The CDR3 reads CASSLTGGSETQYF. CDR3 DNA: TGTGCCAGCAGCCTAACAGGGGGATCAGAGACCCAGTACTTC.

This chain uses TRBV18 with TRBJ2-2; D is perhaps TRBD1 (5 bases). Between the trimmed V and J ends, which lost 4 bases and 5 bases, there was a span of 17 bases. The germline V gene encodes CDR1 KGHSH and CDR2 LQKENI. There are 16 residues in the CDR3. CDR3 coding DNA: TGTGCCAGCTCACGGACGCCATTGGGGCAGACCGGGGAGCTGTTTTTT. It codes for CASSRTPLGQTGELFF.

The chain joins TRBV6-1 to TRBJ1-4, with 11 nucleotides matching TRBD1. CDR1 and CDR2 (germline): MNHNS, SASEGT. The CDR3 totals 16 residues. V was clipped by 6 bases and J by 5 bases; unmatched bases: 8. CDR3 amino acids: CASSERDRGTNEKLFF. The CDR3 region has the DNA TGTGCCAGCAGCGAACGGGACAGGGGGACCAATGAAAAACTGTTTTTT.

The chain has TRBV9 and TRBJ2-2; a possible D gene is TRBD2 (5 bases). This CDR3 is 15 amino acids long. Trimming took off 5 bases at V and 2 bases at J, with 13 bases between the two ends. The germline V gene encodes CDR1 SGDLS and CDR2 YYNGEE. CDR3 sequence reads: CASRRGRLNTGELFF. The CDR3 coding sequence is TGTGCCAGCAGGCGAGGGCGACTAAACACCGGGGAGCTGTTTTTT. The whole variable domain, remainder taken from reference TRBV9 and TRBJ2-2, is DSGVTQTPKHLITATGQRVTLRCSPRSGDLSVYWYQQSLDQGLQFLIQYYNGEERAKGNILERFSAQQFPDLHSELNLSSLELGDSALYFCASRRGRLNTGELFFGEGSRLTVL.

This chain joins TRBV18 and TRBJ1-3, with D maybe TRBD1 (6 bases). The V end lost 4 bases, the J end lost 0 bases, and 10 bases lay between the germline ends. CDR3 length: 15 amino acids. The germline CDR1 and CDR2 sequences are KGHSH and LQKENI. CDR3 protein: CASSQQGTSGNTIYF. For the CDR3, the DNA is TGTGCCAGCTCACAACAGGGCACCTCTGGAAACACCATATATTTT. The full variable domain, completed using reference TRBV18 and TRBJ1-3, is NAGVMQNPRHLVRRRGQEARLRCSPMKGHSHVYWYRQLPEEGLKFMVYLQKENIIDESGMPKERFSAEFPKEGPSILRIQQVVRGDSAAYFCASSQQGTSGNTIYFGEGSWLTVV.

The chain uses TRBV7-2 and TRBJ2-3; 13 bases are a match to TRBD2. CDR1 is SGHTA, CDR2 FQGNSA, per germline. The CDR3 runs 15 residues. V lost 9 bases, J lost 1 base, and 4 bases stayed unmatched. The CDR3 region is CARVTSGRRTDTQYF. Written as DNA, the CDR3 is TGTGCCAGGGTGACTAGCGGGAGGCGCACAGATACGCAGTATTTT.

The chain is built from TRBV6-6 and TRBJ1-1; 10 positions match TRBD1. The germline gives CDR1 MNHNY, CDR2 SVGAGI (reference sequence). There are 13 residues in the CDR3. Trimming at V came to 5 bases and at J to 8 bases, leaving 5 bases not matched to a gene. CDR3 DNA sequence: TGTGCCAGCAGTACAGGACAGGGGGTCGAAGCTTTCTTT. Its translation: CASSTGQGVEAFF.

The rearrangement links TRBV28 to TRBJ2-5; D possibly corresponds to TRBD1 (5 bases). The last part of the DNA fits TRBJ2-7 better; the J call may be wrong. The CDR3 is made up of 14 amino acids. The germline gives CDR1 MDHEN, CDR2 SYDVKM. This chain's CDR3 is CASSFRGQFYEQYF. For the CDR3, the DNA is TGTGCCAGCAGTTTCCGTGGACAATTCTACGAGCAGTACTTC.

This clone was picked up a small number of times. This chain joins TRBV7-9 and TRBJ1-1; 10 positions agree with TRBD1. The length of the CDR3 is 15 residues. J lost 1 base, V lost 5 bases, and 4 bases had no gene match. Germline V gives CDR1 SEHNR, CDR2 FQNEAQ (reference sequence). CDR3 in amino acids: CASSIRTGGNTEAFF. DNA for the CDR3: TGTGCCAGCAGCATCAGGACAGGGGGGAACACTGAAGCTTTCTTT.